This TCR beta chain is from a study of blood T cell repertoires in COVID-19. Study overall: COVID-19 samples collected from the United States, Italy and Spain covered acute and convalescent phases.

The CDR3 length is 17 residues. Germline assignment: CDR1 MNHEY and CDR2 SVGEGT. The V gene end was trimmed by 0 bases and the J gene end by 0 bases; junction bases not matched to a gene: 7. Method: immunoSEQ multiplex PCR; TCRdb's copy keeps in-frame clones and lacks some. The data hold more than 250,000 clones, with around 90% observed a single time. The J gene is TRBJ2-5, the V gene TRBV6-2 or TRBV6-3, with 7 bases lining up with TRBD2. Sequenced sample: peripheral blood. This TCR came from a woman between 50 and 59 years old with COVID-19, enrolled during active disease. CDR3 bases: TGTGCCAGCAGTTACTCGATTCTAGCGGCGTACCAAGAGACCCAGTACTTC. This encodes CASSYSILAAYQETQYF.